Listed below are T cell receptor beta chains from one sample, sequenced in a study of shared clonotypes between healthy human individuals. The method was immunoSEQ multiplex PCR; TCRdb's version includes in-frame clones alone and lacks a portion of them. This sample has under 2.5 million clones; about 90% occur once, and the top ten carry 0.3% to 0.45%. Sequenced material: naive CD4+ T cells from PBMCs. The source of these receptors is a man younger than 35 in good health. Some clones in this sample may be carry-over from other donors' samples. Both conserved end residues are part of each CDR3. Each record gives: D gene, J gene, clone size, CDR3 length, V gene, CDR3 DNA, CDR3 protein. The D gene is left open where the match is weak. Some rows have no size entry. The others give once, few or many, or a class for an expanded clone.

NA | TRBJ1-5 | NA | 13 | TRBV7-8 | TGTGCCAGCAGCTCCTCGGACGTTCGGGGCCAGCATTTT | CASSSSDVRGQHF
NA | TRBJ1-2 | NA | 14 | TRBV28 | TGTGCCAGCAGTTCCAGGGTAGGGGCTTCGGGCTACACCTTC | CASSSRVGASGYTF
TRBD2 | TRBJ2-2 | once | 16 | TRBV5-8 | TGTGCCAGCAGCTTGGGACTAGCGGCGAACACCGGGGAGCTGTTTTTT | CASSLGLAANTGELFF
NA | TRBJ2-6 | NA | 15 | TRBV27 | TGTGCCAGCAGTTCCCCGCTCTCTGGGGCCAACGTCCTGACTTTC | CASSSPLSGANVLTF
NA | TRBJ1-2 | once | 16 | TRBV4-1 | TGCGCCAGCAGCCAAGCCCGCGGGGGCGTAGAATATGGCTACACCTTC | CASSQARGGVEYGYTF
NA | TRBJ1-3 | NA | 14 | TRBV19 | TGTGCCACCCGAGGTGGGGCCGCTGGAAACACCATATATTTT | CATRGGAAGNTIYF
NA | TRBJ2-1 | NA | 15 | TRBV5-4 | TGTGCCAGCAGCAGACAGGGAGGAACCTACAATGAGCAGTTCTTC | CASSRQGGTYNEQFF
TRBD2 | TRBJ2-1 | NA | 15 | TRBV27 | TGTGCCAGCAGTTTGGGACTAGCGGCTTACAATGAGCAGTTCTTC | CASSLGLAAYNEQFF
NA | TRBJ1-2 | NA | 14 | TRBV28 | TGTGCCAGCAGCTCCGGGGGAGAAGTCTATGGCTACACCTTC | CASSSGGEVYGYTF
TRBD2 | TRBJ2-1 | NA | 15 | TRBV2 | TGTGCCAGCAGTGCCAGCGGGAGTTTGTTAGGGGAGCAGTTCTTC | CASSASGSLLGEQFF
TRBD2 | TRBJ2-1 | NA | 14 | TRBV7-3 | TGTGCCAGCAGCTCAGGACTAGCGGGAGGTCCGCAGTTCTTC | CASSSGLAGGPQFF
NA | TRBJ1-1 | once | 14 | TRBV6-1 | TGTGCCAGCAGTGAAGCGAGGCGGGGCACTGAAGCTTTCTTT | CASSEARRGTEAFF
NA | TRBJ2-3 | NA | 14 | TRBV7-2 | TGTGCCAGCGACGTTGACTTCGGCGCAGATACGCAGTATTTT | CASDVDFGADTQYF
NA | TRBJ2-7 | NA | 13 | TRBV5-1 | TGCGCCAGCAGCTTGGGACCCTCTAGCCCGCAGTACTTC | CASSLGPSSPQYF